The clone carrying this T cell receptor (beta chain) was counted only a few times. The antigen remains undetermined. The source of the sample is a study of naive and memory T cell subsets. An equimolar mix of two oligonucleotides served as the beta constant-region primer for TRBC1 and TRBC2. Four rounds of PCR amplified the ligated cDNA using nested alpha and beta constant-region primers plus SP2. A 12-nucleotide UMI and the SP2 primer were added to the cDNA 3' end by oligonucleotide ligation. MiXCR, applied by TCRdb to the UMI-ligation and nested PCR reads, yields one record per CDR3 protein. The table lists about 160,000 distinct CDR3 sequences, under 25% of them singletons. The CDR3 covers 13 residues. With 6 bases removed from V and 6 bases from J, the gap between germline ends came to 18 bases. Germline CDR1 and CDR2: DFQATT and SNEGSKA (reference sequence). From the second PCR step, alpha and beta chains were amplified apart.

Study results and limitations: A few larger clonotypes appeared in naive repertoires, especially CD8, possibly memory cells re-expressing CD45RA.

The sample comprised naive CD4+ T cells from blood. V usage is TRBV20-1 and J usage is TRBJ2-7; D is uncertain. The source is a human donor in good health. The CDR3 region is CSAPSLPNSEQYF. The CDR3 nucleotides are TGCAGTGCCCCCTCACTGCCCAACTCCGAGCAGTACTTC.